These 13 T cell receptor beta chains came from one sample sequenced in a study of blood T cell repertoires in COVID-19. Clones were read by immunoSEQ multiplex PCR, and TCRdb kept only the in-frame ones, dropping some. This sample has roughly 11,000 clones, with approximately 79% found just once. The sequencing sample was made of peripheral blood. The receptors were sampled from a human donor in a cohort sampled during active COVID-19.

This sequence joins TRBV28 and TRBJ1-6; D is unclear. The length of the CDR3 is 13 residues. V lost 1 base, J lost 14 bases, and 12 bases lay in between. Germline V CDR1 and CDR2: MDHEN, SYDVKM. The CDR3 nucleotides are TGTGCCAGCAGTTTATACCCTCGTCAGACCCTCCACTTT. This sequence encodes CASSLYPRQTLHF.

The V and J genes are TRBV5-1 and TRBJ1-3; 9 bases are shared with TRBD1. V lost 4 bases to trimming and J lost 4 bases; unmatched junction nucleotides: 6. Germline V CDR1 and CDR2: SGHRS, YFSETQ. The CDR3 contains 15 residues. CDR3 nucleotides: TGCGCCAGCAGCGTCGGACAGGGGACAGGAAACACCATATATTTT. Encoded protein: CASSVGQGTGNTIYF.

The chain couples TRBV4-1 to TRBJ1-6, with 9 bases matching TRBD1. Germline CDR1 and CDR2: MGHRA and YSYEKL. The length of the CDR3 is 18 residues. Trimming cost V 2 bases and J 6 bases; bases outside gene matches: 11. CDR3 nucleotide sequence: TGCGCCAGCAGCCAAAGACTACGGGACAGGGAATTTAATTCACCCCTCCACTTT. Translated: CASSQRLRDREFNSPLHF.

A single count supports this clone. The chain recombines TRBV9 with TRBJ1-1; a weak D match, TRBD1 (5 bases). CDR1 is SGDLS and CDR2 is YYNGEE in the germline V gene. There are 14 residues in the CDR3. The V gene lost 4 bases and the J gene lost 3 bases, with 13 bases spanning the gap. CDR3 in amino acids: CASSPGLGHTEAFF. The DNA for the CDR3 is TGTGCCAGCAGCCCGGGACTTGGGCACACTGAAGCTTTCTTT.

V and J are TRBV5-8 and TRBJ1-5, with D tentatively TRBD1 (6 bases). This CDR3 contains 13 residues. Looked up from germline, CDR1 is SGHTS and CDR2 is YDEGEE. The V gene lost 0 bases and the J gene lost 9 bases, with 10 bases spanning the gap. For the CDR3, the DNA is TGTGCCAGCAGCTTGGGACAGGATCTGCCCCAGCATTTT. Protein product: CASSLGQDLPQHF.

This rearrangement joins TRBV6-4 to TRBJ2-5; weak D call: TRBD1 (6 bases). This CDR3 is 14 amino acids long. Germline V gene data show CDR1 as MRHNA and CDR2 as SNTAGT. Deletions cut 6 bases from V and 5 bases from J, with 16 bases between. The CDR3 DNA follows: TGTGCCAGCAGACTCCGGACAGCCCGGGAGACCCAGTACTTC. It specifies CASRLRTARETQYF.

V and J are TRBV18 and TRBJ2-2, with D possibly being TRBD2 (5 bases). V lost 6 bases and J lost 2, with 13 bases in between. CDR3 length: 15 amino acids. CDR1 and CDR2 (germline): KGHSH, LQKENI. The CDR3 sequence is CASSTPGTNTGELFF. CDR3 DNA: TGTGCCAGCTCCACACCGGGAACCAACACCGGGGAGCTGTTTTTT.

V gene TRBV19 combines with J gene TRBJ2-7, with 10 bases that match TRBD1. Germline lookup yields CDR1 LNHDA and CDR2 SQIVND (reference sequence). V trimming: 4 bases; J trimming: 2 bases; junction bases outside the gene matches: 2. The CDR3 is 14 amino acids. Written as DNA, the CDR3 is TGTGCCAGTAGTACCGGACAGGGGGCCTACGAGCAGTACTTC. Protein: CASSTGQGAYEQYF. Complete variable domain (other parts from reference TRBV19 and TRBJ2-7): DGGITQSPKYLFRKEGQNVTLSCEQNLNHDAMYWYRQDPGQGLRLIYYSQIVNDFQKGDIAEGYSVSREKKESFPLTVTSAQKNPTAFYLCASSTGQGAYEQYFGPGTRLTVT.

This clone has a single count. The rearrangement links TRBV7-2 to TRBJ2-1, with 8 bases lining up with TRBD1. CDR3 length: 15 amino acids. V lost 5 bases to trimming and J lost 6 bases; unmatched junction nucleotides: 9. CDR1 SGHTA and CDR2 FQGNSA come from the germline V gene. Here the CDR3 reads CASSRRRQGFNEQFF. Written as DNA, the CDR3 is TGTGCCAGCAGCCGCCGAAGACAGGGGTTCAATGAGCAGTTCTTC.

The chain employs TRBV10-3 and TRBJ1-6; D unclear. V lost 3 bases, J lost 0 bases, and 6 bases lay in between. This CDR3 is built from 15 residues. Germline CDR1 ENHRY, CDR2 SYGVKD. The CDR3 loop reads CAISEGSSYNSPLHF. As DNA, the CDR3 is TGTGCCATCAGTGAAGGGAGCTCCTATAATTCACCCCTCCACTTT.

The chain employs TRBV9 and TRBJ1-1; 10 bases match TRBD1. Germline assignment: CDR1 SGDLS and CDR2 YYNGEE. V gave up 5 bases and J gave up 5 bases; unmatched junction bases: 9. This CDR3 is 15 amino acids long. The CDR3 here is CASSSPDRGSTEAFF. The DNA of the CDR3 is TGTGCCAGCAGTAGCCCGGACAGGGGGAGTACTGAAGCTTTCTTT.

The chain combines TRBV3-1 (or the pseudogene TRBV3-2) with TRBJ2-5; D is undetermined. The V and J ends lost 4 bases and 4 bases respectively, with 13 bases between them. The CDR3 runs to 14 residues. Germline values: CDR1 LGHDT, CDR2 YNNKEL (reference sequence). The CDR3 protein is CASSLRHVLETQYF. The DNA of the CDR3 is TGTGCCAGCAGCCTAAGACACGTCCTAGAGACCCAGTACTTC.

The V call is TRBV9, the J call TRBJ1-2; weak D call: TRBD1 (6 bases). There are 14 residues in the CDR3. V lost 3 bases and J 0 bases, leaving 9 bases between the germline ends. The germline V gene encodes CDR1 SGDLS and CDR2 YYNGEE. The CDR3 here is CASSATGSNYGYTF. CDR3 nucleotide sequence: TGTGCCAGCAGCGCGACAGGCTCTAACTATGGCTACACCTTC.